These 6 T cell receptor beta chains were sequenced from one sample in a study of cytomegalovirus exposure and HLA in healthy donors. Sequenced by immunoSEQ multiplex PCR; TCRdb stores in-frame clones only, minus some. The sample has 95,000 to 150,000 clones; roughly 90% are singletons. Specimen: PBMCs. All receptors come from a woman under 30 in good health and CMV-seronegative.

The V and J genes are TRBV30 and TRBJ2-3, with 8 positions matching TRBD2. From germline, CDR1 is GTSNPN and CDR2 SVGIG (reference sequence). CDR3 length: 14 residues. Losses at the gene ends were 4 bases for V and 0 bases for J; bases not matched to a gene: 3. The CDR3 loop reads CAWKRGGSTDTQYF. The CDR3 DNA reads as TGTGCCTGGAAACGGGGGGGGAGCACAGATACGCAGTATTTT.

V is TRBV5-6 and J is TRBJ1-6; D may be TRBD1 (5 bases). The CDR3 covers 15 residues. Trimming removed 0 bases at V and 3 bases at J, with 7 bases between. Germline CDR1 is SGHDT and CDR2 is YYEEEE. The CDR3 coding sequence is TGTGCCAGCAGCTTGGGCCAGGGCTATAATTCACCCCTCCACTTT. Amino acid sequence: CASSLGQGYNSPLHF.

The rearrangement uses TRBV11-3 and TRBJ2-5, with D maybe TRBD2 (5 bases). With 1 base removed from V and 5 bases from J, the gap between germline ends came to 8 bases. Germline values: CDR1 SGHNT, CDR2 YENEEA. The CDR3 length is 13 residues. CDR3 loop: CASSLGPGETQYF. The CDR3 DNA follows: TGTGCCAGCAGCTTAGGCCCGGGGGAGACCCAGTACTTC.

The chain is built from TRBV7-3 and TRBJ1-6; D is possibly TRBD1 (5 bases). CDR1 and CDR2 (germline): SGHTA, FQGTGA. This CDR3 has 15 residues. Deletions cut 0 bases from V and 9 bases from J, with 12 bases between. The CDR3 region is CASSLTGVPGSPLHF. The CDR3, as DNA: TGTGCCAGCAGCTTAACAGGGGTGCCGGGTTCACCCCTCCACTTT. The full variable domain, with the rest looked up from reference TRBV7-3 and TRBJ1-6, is GAGVSQTPSNKVTEKGKYVELRCDPISGHTALYWYRQSLGQGPEFLIYFQGTGAADDSGLPNDRFFAVRPEGSVSTLKIQRTERGDSAVYLCASSLTGVPGSPLHFGNGTRLTVT.

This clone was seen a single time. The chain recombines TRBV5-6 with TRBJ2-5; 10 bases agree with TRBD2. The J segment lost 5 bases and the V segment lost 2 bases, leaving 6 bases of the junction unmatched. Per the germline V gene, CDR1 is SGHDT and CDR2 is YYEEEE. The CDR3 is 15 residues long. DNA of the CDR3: TGTGCCAGCAGCTTCCTAGCGGGGGTGGAGGAGACCCAGTACTTC. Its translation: CASSFLAGVEETQYF.

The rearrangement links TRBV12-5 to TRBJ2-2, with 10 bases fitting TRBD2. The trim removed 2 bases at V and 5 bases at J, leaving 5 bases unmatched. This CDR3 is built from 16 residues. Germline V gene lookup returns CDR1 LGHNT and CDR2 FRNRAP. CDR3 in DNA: TGTGCTAGTGGTTTGATTAGCGGGAGGTGGACCGGGGAGCTGTTTTTT. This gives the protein CASGLISGRWTGELFF.